These 18 T cell receptor beta chains originate from one sample sequenced in a study of early T cells in non-severe SARS-CoV-2 infection. One entry per CDR3 protein, called by TCRdb with MiXCR from the 5' RACE reads. The sample carries about 71,000 distinct CDR3 sequences, over 10% recorded once. The starting material was whole blood, obtained at baseline. The receptors were gathered from an adult who was a healthcare worker with PCR-confirmed SARS-CoV-2 infection or an uninfected control (not recorded which).

This clonotype has a count of ten or more. J is TRBJ2-7 and V is TRBV20-1; weak D call: TRBD1 (6 bases). V was clipped by 0 bases and J by 7 bases, with 16 bases between them. Per germline, CDR1 DFQATT and CDR2 SNEGSKA (reference sequence). The CDR3 covers 14 residues. The chain's CDR3 is CSARDRQGRTEQYF. The CDR3 DNA reads as TGCAGTGCTAGAGATCGGCAGGGGCGAACGGAGCAGTACTTC.

This clonotype was observed a handful of times. CDR3 region: CASSSTGGSGYTF. The CDR3 bases are TGTGCCAGCAGCTCGACAGGGGGCTCTGGCTACACCTTC. V and J are TRBV7-9 and TRBJ1-2, with 10 bases identical to TRBD1. Germline V lookup: CDR1 SEHNR, CDR2 FQNEAQ (reference sequence). V lost 4 bases and J lost 7; bases outside the gene matches: 3. The CDR3 has 13 amino acids. The whole variable domain, remainder taken from reference TRBV7-9 and TRBJ1-2, is DTGVSQNPRHKITKRGQNVTFRCDPISEHNRLYWYRQTLGQGPEFLTYFQNEAQLEKSRLLSDRFSAERPKGSFSTLEIQRTEQGDSAMYLCASSSTGGSGYTFGSGTRLTVV.

This clonotype has at least ten counts. V and J are TRBV29-1 and TRBJ2-7, with TRBD1 matching over 8 bases. CDR1 and CDR2 (germline): SQVTM, ANQGSEA. The CDR3 consists of 19 residues. V lost 0 bases, J lost 4 bases, and 20 bases stayed unmatched. The CDR3 DNA is TGCAGCGTTGAAGATCTAAGAGGGTTCTCCCCTACAGGGGGTTACGAGCAGTACTTC. This codes for CSVEDLRGFSPTGGYEQYF.

The genes are TRBV4-1 and TRBJ2-7; maybe TRBD1 (5 bases). CDR3 length: 14 residues. V was cut by 1 base and J by 6 bases, with 13 bases left in between. Germline V CDR1 and CDR2: MGHRA, YSYEKL. CDR3 in DNA: TGCGCCAGCAGCCAAGGTGGACACATCCTCGAGCAGTACTTC. It yields the protein CASSQGGHILEQYF.

A few counts support this clonotype. The V and J genes are TRBV20-1 and TRBJ2-2, with D possibly called TRBD1 or TRBD2 (6 bases each). This CDR3 has 13 amino acids. The germline gives CDR1 DFQATT, CDR2 SNEGSKA (reference sequence). V dropped 6 bases and J dropped 6 bases, with 14 bases sitting between them. The CDR3 DNA sequence: TGCAGTGCCGCATTGGGGGGCTCCGGGGAGCTGTTTTTT. Protein product: CSAALGGSGELFF.

The genes are TRBV20-1 and TRBJ1-2, with D perhaps TRBD1 (5 bases). With 3 bases removed from V and 8 bases from J, the gap between germline ends came to 16 bases. The CDR3 has 13 residues. Germline loops: CDR1 DFQATT, CDR2 SNEGSKA (reference sequence). CDR3 DNA: TGCAGTGCTAGCCTCCCGGGGGGTGCAGGCTACACCTTC. It yields the protein CSASLPGGAGYTF.

The V call is TRBV7-2, the J call TRBJ2-5; 7 bases line up with TRBD2. CDR3 length equals 18 residues. The V gene's germline CDR1 is SGHTA and CDR2 FQGNSA. V was pared by 1 base and J by 1 base, with 12 bases of the junction left unmatched. This CDR3 is CASSLGLAELHLQETQYF. The CDR3, as DNA: TGTGCCAGCAGCTTAGGGCTAGCGGAACTCCACCTCCAAGAGACCCAGTACTTC.

This clonotype was counted a few times. The V call is TRBV11-1, the J call TRBJ2-5, with D possibly being TRBD1 (6 bases). V was clipped by 2 bases and J by 1 base, with 14 bases between them. CDR1 is SGHAT and CDR2 is FQDESV in the germline V gene (reference sequence). This CDR3 is built from 16 residues. CDR3 residues: CASSLSPGHLQETQYF. CDR3 DNA: TGTGCCAGCAGCTTAAGCCCGGGACACCTCCAAGAGACCCAGTACTTC.

This clonotype was counted once. The chain joins TRBV20-1 to TRBJ1-5; maybe TRBD1 (5 bases). The CDR3 has 16 residues. Looked up from germline, CDR1 is DFQATT and CDR2 is SNEGSKA (reference sequence). V lost 6 bases and J 4 bases, leaving 22 bases between the germline ends. CDR3 in amino acids: CSAPAGGALANQPQHF. As DNA, the CDR3 is TGCAGTGCCCCCGCTGGTGGGGCTCTAGCAAATCAGCCCCAGCATTTT.

This chain uses TRBV29-1 with TRBJ1-1; 10 bases agree with TRBD1. The CDR3 runs 14 residues. J was trimmed by 5 bases and V by 7 bases; bases with no gene match: 10. Per germline, CDR1 SQVTM and CDR2 ANQGSEA. The CDR3 spells CSGRQGASRTEAFF. The CDR3 DNA sequence: TGCAGCGGAAGACAGGGGGCGTCGAGAACTGAAGCTTTCTTT.

This chain joins TRBV18 and TRBJ1-3, with a possible D match to TRBD1 (5 bases). The germline gives CDR1 KGHSH, CDR2 LQKENI. V lost 5 bases to trimming and J lost 4 bases, with 21 bases between them. This CDR3 contains 17 residues. CDR3 amino acids: CASSTTGTPTQGNTIYF. CDR3 bases: TGTGCCAGCTCAACCACCGGGACGCCAACGCAAGGAAACACCATATATTTT.

This clonotype was recorded at least ten times. The gene calls are TRBV7-8 and TRBJ1-2; D is perhaps TRBD1 (5 bases). Trimming cost V 8 bases and J 4 bases, with 8 bases left between them. This CDR3 is built from 11 residues. Germline assignment: CDR1 SGHVS and CDR2 FQNEAQ. The CDR3 here is CASGGGYGYTF. The CDR3 region has the DNA TGTGCCAGCGGGGGGGGCTATGGCTACACCTTC.

The V gene is TRBV2, the J gene TRBJ2-5; the D is unclear. The CDR3 length is 13 residues. Germline lookup yields CDR1 SNHLY and CDR2 FYNNEI. Trimming removed 2 bases at V and 3 bases at J, with 7 bases between. This CDR3 reads CASSEWLEETQYF. The CDR3 DNA reads TGTGCCAGCAGTGAATGGCTAGAAGAGACCCAGTACTTC. The variable domain in full, completed from reference TRBV2 and TRBJ2-5, reads EPEVTQTPSHQVTQMGQEVILRCVPISNHLYFYWYRQILGQKVEFLVSFYNNEISEKSEIFDDQFSVERPDGSNFTLKIRSTKLEDSAMYFCASSEWLEETQYFGPGTRLLVL.

The chain carries TRBV3-1 and TRBJ1-2; 8 bases fit TRBD1. CDR1 and CDR2 from the germline V gene are LGHDT and YNNKEL (reference sequence). Unmatched junction bases numbered 7, after V lost 4 bases and J lost 0 bases. The CDR3 is 16 amino acids. Here the CDR3 reads CASSLRRTGPNYGYTF. CDR3 nucleotides: TGTGCCAGCAGCCTCCGAAGGACAGGGCCTAACTATGGCTACACCTTC.

This clonotype was seen only a few times. The V and J genes are TRBV18 and TRBJ1-2; D may be TRBD1 (5 bases). The CDR3 spans 12 residues. The germline CDR1 and CDR2 sequences are KGHSH and LQKENI. V was trimmed by 0 bases and J by 7 bases, leaving 6 bases between them. Here the CDR3 reads CASSPPGGGYTF. CDR3 in DNA: TGTGCCAGCTCACCACCGGGGGGTGGCTACACCTTC.

This clonotype was observed a handful of times. The genes are TRBV28 and TRBJ2-7, with a possible D match to TRBD1 (6 bases). V gave up 7 bases and J gave up 4 bases, with 11 bases separating them. The germline V gene encodes CDR1 MDHEN and CDR2 SYDVKM. The CDR3 totals 12 residues. CDR3 in DNA: TGTGCCAGCAACTCCCAGGGGTACGAGCAGTACTTC. Translation: CASNSQGYEQYF.

This clonotype occurred a few times. The genes are TRBV27 and TRBJ2-7; D might be TRBD1 (6 bases). V gave up 2 bases and J gave up 4 bases, with 12 bases separating them. Germline V lookup: CDR1 MNHEY, CDR2 SMNVEV (reference sequence). This CDR3 comprises 14 residues. The CDR3 DNA reads TGTGCCAGCAGTTTACGACAGGCCCAATACGAGCAGTACTTC. This codes for CASSLRQAQYEQYF.

In its sample, this clonotype was seen a few times. This chain uses TRBV20-1 with TRBJ2-7; tentative D call: TRBD2 (6 bases). This CDR3 spans 18 amino acids. V lost 3 bases to trimming and J lost 5 bases, with 29 bases between them. Per germline, CDR1 DFQATT and CDR2 SNEGSKA (reference sequence). CDR3 DNA: TGCAGTGCTAGGGGGTTTGAAGGTAGCGGTGCCGGAAGGAACGAGCAGTACTTC. Its translation: CSARGFEGSGAGRNEQYF.